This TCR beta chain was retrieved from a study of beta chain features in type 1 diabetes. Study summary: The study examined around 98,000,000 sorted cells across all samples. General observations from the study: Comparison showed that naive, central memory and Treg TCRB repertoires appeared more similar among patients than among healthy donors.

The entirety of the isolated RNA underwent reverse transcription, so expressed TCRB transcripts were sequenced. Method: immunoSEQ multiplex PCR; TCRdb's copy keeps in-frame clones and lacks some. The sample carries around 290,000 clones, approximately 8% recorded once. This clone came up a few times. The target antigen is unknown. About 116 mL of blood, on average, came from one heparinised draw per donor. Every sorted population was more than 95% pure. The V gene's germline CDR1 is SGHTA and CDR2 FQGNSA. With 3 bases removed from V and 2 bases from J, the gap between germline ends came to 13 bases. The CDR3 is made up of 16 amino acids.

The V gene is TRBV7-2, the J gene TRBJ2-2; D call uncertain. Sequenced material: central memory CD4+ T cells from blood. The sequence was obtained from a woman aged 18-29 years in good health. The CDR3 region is CASSFGLWANTGELFF. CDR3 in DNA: TGTGCCAGCAGCTTTGGGCTCTGGGCAAACACCGGGGAGCTGTTTTTT.